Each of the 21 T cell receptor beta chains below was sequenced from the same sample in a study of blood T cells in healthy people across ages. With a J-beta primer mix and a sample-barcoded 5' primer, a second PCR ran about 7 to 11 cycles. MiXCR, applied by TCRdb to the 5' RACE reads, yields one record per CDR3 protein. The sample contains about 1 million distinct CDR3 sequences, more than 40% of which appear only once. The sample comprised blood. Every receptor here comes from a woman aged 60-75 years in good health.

The CDR3 is CSATGDRGMDKQYF. Written as DNA, the CDR3 is TGCAGTGCCACGGGGGACAGGGGAATGGACAAGCAGTACTTC. J is TRBJ2-4 and V is TRBV20-1; 10 bases agree with TRBD1. V trimming: 6 bases; J trimming: 13 bases; junction bases outside the gene matches: 15. The CDR3 sequence is 14 residues long. The germline V gene has CDR1 DFQATT and CDR2 SNEGSKA (reference sequence).

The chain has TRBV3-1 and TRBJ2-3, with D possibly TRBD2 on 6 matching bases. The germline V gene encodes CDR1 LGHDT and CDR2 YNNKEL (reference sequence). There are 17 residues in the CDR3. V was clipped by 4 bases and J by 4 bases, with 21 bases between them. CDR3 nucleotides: TGTGCCAGCAGCCTAGGGGATAGCGGCACAAGGGCAGATACGCAGTATTTT. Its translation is CASSLGDSGTRADTQYF.

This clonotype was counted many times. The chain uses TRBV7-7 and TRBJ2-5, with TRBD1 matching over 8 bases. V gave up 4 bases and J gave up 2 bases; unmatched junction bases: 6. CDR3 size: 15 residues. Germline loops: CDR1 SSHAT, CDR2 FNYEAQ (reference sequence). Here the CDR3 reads CASSSWTGTQETQYF. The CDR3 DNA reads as TGTGCCAGCAGCTCCTGGACAGGGACTCAAGAGACCCAGTACTTC.

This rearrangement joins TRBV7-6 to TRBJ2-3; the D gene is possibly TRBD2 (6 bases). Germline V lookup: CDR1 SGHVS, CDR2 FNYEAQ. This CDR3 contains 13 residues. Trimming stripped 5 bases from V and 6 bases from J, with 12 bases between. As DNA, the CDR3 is TGTGCCAGCAGCCGACGACTAGAGGATACGCAGTATTTT. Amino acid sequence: CASSRRLEDTQYF.

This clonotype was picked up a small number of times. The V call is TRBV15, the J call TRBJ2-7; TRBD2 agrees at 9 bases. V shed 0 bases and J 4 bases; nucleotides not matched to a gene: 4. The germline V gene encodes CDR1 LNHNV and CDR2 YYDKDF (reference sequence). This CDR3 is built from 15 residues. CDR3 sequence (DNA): TGTGCCACCAGCAGAGATCCAGCGGGAGGTTACGAGCAGTACTTC. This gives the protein CATSRDPAGGYEQYF.

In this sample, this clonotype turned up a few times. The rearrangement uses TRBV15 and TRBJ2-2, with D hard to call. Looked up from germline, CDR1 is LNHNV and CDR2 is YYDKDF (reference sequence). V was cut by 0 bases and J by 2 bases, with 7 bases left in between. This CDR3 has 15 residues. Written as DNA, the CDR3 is TGTGCCACCAGCAGAGATGGCGGTAACACCGGGGAGCTGTTTTTT. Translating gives CATSRDGGNTGELFF.

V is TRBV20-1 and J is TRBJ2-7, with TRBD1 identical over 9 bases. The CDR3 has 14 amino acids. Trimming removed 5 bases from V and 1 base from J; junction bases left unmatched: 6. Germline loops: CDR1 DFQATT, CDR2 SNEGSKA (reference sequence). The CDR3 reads CSACRDRVSYEQYF. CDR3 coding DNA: TGCAGTGCTTGCCGGGACAGGGTATCCTACGAGCAGTACTTC.

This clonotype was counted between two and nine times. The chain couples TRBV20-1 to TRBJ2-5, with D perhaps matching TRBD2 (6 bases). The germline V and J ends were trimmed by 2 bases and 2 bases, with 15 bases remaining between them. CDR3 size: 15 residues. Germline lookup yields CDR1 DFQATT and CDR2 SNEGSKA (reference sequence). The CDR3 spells CSARPAGPSQETQYF. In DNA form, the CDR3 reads TGCAGTGCTAGACCCGCGGGGCCCAGTCAAGAGACCCAGTACTTC.

CDR3 nucleotides: TGTGCCAGCATGGACAGGGGAGGGGGAAACATTCAGTACTTC. It yields the protein CASMDRGGGNIQYF. The chain is built from TRBV6-1 and TRBJ2-4; 9 nucleotides line up with TRBD1. Trimming cost V 7 bases and J 6 bases; bases outside gene matches: 7. CDR1 and CDR2 (germline): MNHNS, SASEGT. The CDR3 loop spans 14 amino acids.

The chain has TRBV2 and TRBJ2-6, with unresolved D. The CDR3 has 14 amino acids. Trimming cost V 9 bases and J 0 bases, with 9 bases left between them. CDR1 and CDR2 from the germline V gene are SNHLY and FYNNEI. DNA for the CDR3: TGTGCCAGGGGTCGGGCCTCTGGGGCCAACGTCCTGACTTTC. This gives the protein CARGRASGANVLTF.

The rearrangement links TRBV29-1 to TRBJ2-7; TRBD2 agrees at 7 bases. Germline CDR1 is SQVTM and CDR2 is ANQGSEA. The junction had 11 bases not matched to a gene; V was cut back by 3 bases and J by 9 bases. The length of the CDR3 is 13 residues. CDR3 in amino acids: CSVERQGGRRQYF. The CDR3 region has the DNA TGCAGCGTTGAGAGGCAGGGAGGGCGGAGGCAGTACTTC.

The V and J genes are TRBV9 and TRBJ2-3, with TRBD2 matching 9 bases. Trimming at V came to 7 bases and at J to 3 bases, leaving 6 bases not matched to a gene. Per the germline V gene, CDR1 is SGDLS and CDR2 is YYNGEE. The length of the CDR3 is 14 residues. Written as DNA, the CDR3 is TGTGCCAGCGGAAGACTAGCGGAGACAGATACGCAGTATTTT. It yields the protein CASGRLAETDTQYF.

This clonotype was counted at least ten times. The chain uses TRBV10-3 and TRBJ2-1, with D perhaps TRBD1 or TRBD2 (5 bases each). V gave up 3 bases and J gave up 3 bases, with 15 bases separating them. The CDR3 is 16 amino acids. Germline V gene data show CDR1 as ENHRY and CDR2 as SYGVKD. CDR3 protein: CAISDDTGRLYNEQFF. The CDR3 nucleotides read TGTGCCATCAGTGATGATACGGGACGGCTCTACAATGAGCAGTTCTTC.

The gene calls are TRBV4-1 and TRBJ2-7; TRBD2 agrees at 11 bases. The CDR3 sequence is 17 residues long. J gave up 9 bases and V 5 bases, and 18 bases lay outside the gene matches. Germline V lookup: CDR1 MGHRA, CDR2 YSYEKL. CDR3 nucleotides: TGCGCCAGCAGCAGCCAGGTTTCTAGCGGGAGGATTTCCGGGCAGTACTTC. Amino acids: CASSSQVSSGRISGQYF.

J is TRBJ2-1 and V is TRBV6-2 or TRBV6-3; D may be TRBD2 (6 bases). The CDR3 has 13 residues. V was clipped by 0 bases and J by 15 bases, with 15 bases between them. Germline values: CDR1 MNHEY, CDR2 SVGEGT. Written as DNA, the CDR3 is TGTGCCAGCAGTTACTCGACCAACCAGCGGGTGTTCTTC. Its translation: CASSYSTNQRVFF.

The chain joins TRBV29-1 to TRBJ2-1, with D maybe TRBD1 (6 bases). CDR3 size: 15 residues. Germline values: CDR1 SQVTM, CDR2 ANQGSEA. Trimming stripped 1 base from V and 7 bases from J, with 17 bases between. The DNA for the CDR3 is TGCAGCGTTGAAGGTGGGCAGGGGAGATCGAATGAGCAGTTCTTC. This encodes CSVEGGQGRSNEQFF.

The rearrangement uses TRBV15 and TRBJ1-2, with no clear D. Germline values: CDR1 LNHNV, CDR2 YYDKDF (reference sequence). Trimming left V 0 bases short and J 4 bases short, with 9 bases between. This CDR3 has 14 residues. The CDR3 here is CATSRDRASYGYTF. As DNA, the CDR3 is TGTGCCACCAGCAGAGATCGGGCAAGCTATGGCTACACCTTC. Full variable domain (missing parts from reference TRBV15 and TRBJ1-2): DAMVIQNPRYQVTQFGKPVTLSCSQTLNHNVMYWYQQKSSQAPKLLFHYYDKDFNNEADTPDNFQSRRPNTSFCFLDIRSPGLGDTAMYLCATSRDRASYGYTFGSGTRLTVV.

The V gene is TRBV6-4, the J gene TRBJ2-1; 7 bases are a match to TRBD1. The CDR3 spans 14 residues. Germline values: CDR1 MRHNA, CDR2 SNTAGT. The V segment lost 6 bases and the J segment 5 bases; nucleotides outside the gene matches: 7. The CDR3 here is CASSTGTEDNEQFF. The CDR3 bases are TGTGCCAGCAGCACCGGGACAGAAGACAATGAGCAGTTCTTC.

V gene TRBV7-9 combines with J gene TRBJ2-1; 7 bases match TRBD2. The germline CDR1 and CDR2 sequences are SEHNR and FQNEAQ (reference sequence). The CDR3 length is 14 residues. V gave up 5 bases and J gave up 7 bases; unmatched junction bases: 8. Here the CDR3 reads CASSVFAGVNEQFF. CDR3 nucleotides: TGTGCCAGCAGCGTATTTGCGGGAGTGAATGAGCAGTTCTTC.

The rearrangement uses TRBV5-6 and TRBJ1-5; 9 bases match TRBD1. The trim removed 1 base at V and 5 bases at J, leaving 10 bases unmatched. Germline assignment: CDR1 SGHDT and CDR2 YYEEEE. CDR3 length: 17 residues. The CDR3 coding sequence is TGTGCCAGCAGCTTGCGCCCCCGGGACAGGGCGGATCAGCCCCAGCATTTT. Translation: CASSLRPRDRADQPQHF.

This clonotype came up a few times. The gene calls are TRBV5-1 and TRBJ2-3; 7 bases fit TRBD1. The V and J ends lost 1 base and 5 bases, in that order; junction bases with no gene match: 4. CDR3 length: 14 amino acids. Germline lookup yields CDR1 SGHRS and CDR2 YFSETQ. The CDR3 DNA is TGCGCCAGCAGCTTGAGGGACAGCGGAGATACGCAGTATTTT. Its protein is CASSLRDSGDTQYF.